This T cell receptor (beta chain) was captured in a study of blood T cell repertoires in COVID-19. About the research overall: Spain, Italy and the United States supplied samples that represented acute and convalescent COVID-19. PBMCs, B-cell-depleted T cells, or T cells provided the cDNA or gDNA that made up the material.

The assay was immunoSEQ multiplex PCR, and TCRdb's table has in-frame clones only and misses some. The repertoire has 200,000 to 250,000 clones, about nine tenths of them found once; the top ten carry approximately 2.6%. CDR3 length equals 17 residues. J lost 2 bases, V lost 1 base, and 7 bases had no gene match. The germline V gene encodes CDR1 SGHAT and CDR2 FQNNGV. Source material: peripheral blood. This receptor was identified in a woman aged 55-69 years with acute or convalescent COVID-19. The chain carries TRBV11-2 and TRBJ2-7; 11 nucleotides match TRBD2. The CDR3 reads CASSLAPATSGAYEQYF. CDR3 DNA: TGTGCCAGCAGCTTAGCTCCGGCGACTAGCGGGGCCTACGAGCAGTACTTC.